The sequence of this TCR beta chain was determined in a study of blood T cells in healthy people across ages (dated by TCRdb to the mid-2010s). Study-wide context: In model experiments, template switching captured about one uniquely barcoded TCR beta cDNA molecule for every two T cells. Using deep sequencing normalized with unique cDNA molecular identifiers, the study measured how TCR beta repertoire diversity changes with age. The donors were split into four age groups: young (average 16 years), middle-aged (39), aged (more than 55) and long-lived (roughly 86). To avoid experimental bias, donors of different ages were spread randomly across the sequencing lanes. Using the same blood draw, the study looked at two additional independent replicas of 1 million unique cDNA reads for two donors, one aged 18 to 30 and the other aged 80 or older. The paper as a whole reports these results and caveats: Compared with the aged group, the long-lived group had more naive CD4+ T cells, fewer expanded clones and increased TCR diversity, a pattern suggesting age selection. The CMV infection status of donors was not known, potentially confounding age-related changes in expanded clonotypes. Observed TCR beta diversity correlated strongly with the percentage of naive T cells measured by flow cytometry. As age increased, observed TCR beta diversity per million T cells dropped in a roughly linear way, and a significant reduction was already evident by age 40. Conclusive comparison of naive and antigen-experienced compartments was prevented by the profiling of bulk unsorted PBMCs. Estimates of total diversity based on one million sequenced T cells were regarded as lower bounds and as underestimates.

The library was produced with 5' RACE. Sequencing instrument: Illumina HiSeq 2500. A second roughly 6 to 12 cycle PCR used a sample-barcoded 5' primer and a J-beta primer mix. Each TCR beta cDNA molecule received a unique molecular identifier from a template-switch 5' adaptor carrying 12 random nucleotides. At least 2.5 million CDR3-containing paired-end reads were obtained from each sample. First-strand cDNA synthesis was performed from all RNA using the Mint cDNA synthesis kit, with priming by a TRBC-specific oligonucleotide. All cDNA was treated with uracil-DNA glycosylase and then went through a first 18-cycle PCR with the universal primers M1SS and BC2_uni_R. The authors' pipeline ran thus. Each sample was normalized by randomly selecting 1 million high-quality reads, each carrying a distinct molecular identifier. Instead of being binned into consensus sequences, reads that shared molecular identifiers were thrown out. CDR3 identification, clonotype clustering and error correction used MiTCR with a Q25 quality threshold and the strictest error-elimination algorithm. A nonparametric unseen species model with Euler transformation was used to estimate lower-bound total TCR beta diversity. TCRdb redid the processing of the public reads, applying fastp at Q25 and MiXCR, and retained in-frame beta chains. CDR3 protein duplicates are merged, each entry listing the most common genes and DNA. It is TCRdb's table, rather than the study itself, that gives the V and J calls and clone size. The sample table lists 1.5 million to 2 million distinct CDR3 sequences, roughly 30% of them with a count of one. The top ten clonotypes cover 10% to 12% of the sample.

The donors were under 40 Caucasian individuals from Russia, aged roughly 6 to 100 years, who were systemically healthy. Each donor gave 9 to 10 milliliters of peripheral blood, collected into EDTA-treated Vacutainer tubes. Ficoll-Paque density-gradient centrifugation was used to isolate PBMCs, with at least 6.5 million per sample. Total RNA, at least 6 micrograms per sample, was extracted from PBMCs with Trizol reagent. The percentages of naive CD45RAhigh/CD27high T cells were determined by flow cytometry on a PBMC aliquot from every donor. The CDR3 has 16 amino acids, counting the end cysteine and phenylalanine. Of all the DNA, just the CDR3 is kept, 48 bases in frame from base 1. CDR1 and CDR2 were assigned from the germline V gene as MGHDK and SYGVNS. V and J are trimmed by 1 base and 8 bases, and the gene matches miss 8 bases of the junction. This clonotype came up a few times. Its antigen specificity is not known. Base qualities are not recorded, but no much larger clone differs from it by a single base.

Sequencing was carried out using blood. Here the chain combines TRBV25-1 and TRBJ1-4; 9 bases in the junction line up with TRBD1. The receptor was derived from a woman aged 25 to 39 in good health. The CDR3 reads CASSEWITGGREKLFF. The nucleotide sequence reads TGTGCCAGCAGTGAATGGATTACAGGGGGCCGGGAAAAACTGTTTTTT.